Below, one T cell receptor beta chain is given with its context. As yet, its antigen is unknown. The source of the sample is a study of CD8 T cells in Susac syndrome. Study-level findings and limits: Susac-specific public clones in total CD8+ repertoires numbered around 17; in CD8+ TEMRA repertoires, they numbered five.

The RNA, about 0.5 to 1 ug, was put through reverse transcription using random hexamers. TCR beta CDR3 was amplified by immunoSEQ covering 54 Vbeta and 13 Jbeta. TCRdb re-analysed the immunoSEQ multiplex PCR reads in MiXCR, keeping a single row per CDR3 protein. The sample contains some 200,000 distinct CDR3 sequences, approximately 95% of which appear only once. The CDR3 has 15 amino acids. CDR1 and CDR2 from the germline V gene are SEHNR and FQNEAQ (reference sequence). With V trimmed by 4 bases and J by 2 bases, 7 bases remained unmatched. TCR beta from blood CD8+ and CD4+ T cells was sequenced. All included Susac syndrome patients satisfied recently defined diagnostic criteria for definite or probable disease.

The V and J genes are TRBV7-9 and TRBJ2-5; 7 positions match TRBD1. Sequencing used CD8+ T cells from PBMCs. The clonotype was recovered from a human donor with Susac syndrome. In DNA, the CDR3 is TGTGCCAGCAGCTACCAGGGGACAGTACAAGAGACCCAGTACTTC. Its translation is CASSYQGTVQETQYF.